The present T cell receptor beta chain was sequenced within a study of vaccination effects on CD4 cells after COVID-19. Study results and caveats: There was only 1 of 255 vaccine-induced clones in healthy vaccinees that cross-reacted with common cold coronaviruses.

Sequencing was performed with immunoSEQ multiplex PCR; in TCRdb, only in-frame clones are kept and a portion is missing. The sample lists fewer than 85,000 clones; 60% to 85% were seen once. The germline V gene has CDR1 SGHTA and CDR2 FQGNSA. The length of the CDR3 is 15 residues. Trimming stripped 0 bases from V and 8 bases from J, with 13 bases between. Before any sequencing was done, the ViraFEST assay used viral peptide pools to expand antigen-specific CD4+ T cells. When more than 9 days of culture had elapsed, CD4+ T cells were isolated. Nucleocapsid antibodies were negative in the vaccine recipients, who had never had SARS-CoV-2 infection. They grew 2 million to 2.5 million PBMC in each well, adding 10 IU/ml IL-2 and 10 ug/ml peptides. Days 3 and 7 were when half the medium was replaced with IL-2 medium. To note about this clone: Its cognate antigen is unknown.

The chain employs TRBV7-2 and TRBJ1-4; D remains ambiguous. The clonotype originates from a human donor who received a COVID-19 vaccine. The source material was CD4+ T cells from PBMCs cultured with SARS-CoV-2 spike peptides, sampled before COVID-19 vaccination. This chain's CDR3 is CASSLAGPIREKLFF. CDR3 DNA sequence: TGTGCCAGCAGCTTAGCGGGCCCGATCCGGGAAAAACTGTTTTTT. Full variable domain (outside the CDR3, taken from reference TRBV7-2 and TRBJ1-4): GAGVSQSPSNKVTEKGKDVELRCDPISGHTALYWYRQSLGQGLEFLIYFQGNSAPDKSGLPSDRFSAERTGGSVSTLTIQRTQQEDSAVYLCASSLAGPIREKLFFGSGTQLSVL.